The clone carrying this T cell receptor (beta chain) appeared many times. Trimming took 6 bases from V and 1 from J; bases not matched to a gene: 6. Per germline, CDR1 MNHEY and CDR2 SVGAGI. The CDR3 totals 15 residues. Regarding time point: sample taken at primary tumor resection. TCRs were sequenced from unsorted whole RNA of tumor, nontumor lung or PBMC. These data belong to a study of spatial heterogeneity in lung cancer. Individual TCR cDNA molecules each bore their own unique molecular identifier. TCRdb used MiXCR to reprocess the 5' RACE reads, holding one entry per CDR3 protein. The sample carries about 85,000 distinct CDR3 sequences, approximately 18% recorded once.

Here the sequenced sample was PBMCs, taken at surgery. The receptor's source is a male donor with early-stage non-small cell lung cancer. V gene TRBV6-5 combines with J gene TRBJ2-5, with 9 bases identical to TRBD2. The CDR3, as DNA: TGTGCCAGCAGGAGACCTAGCGGGGCCCAAGAGACCCAGTACTTC. Translating it yields CASRRPSGAQETQYF.